A single sample gave rise to the 27 T cell receptor beta chains below, sequenced in a study of cytomegalovirus exposure and HLA in healthy donors. Sequencing used immunoSEQ multiplex PCR; TCRdb keeps in-frame clones, though not all of them. This table has tens of thousands of clones, 80% to 90% appearing once. The sequenced sample consisted of PBMCs. The origin of the receptors is a woman younger than 35 in good health and CMV-seronegative.

V is TRBV29-1 and J is TRBJ1-1; a weak D match, TRBD1 (5 bases). From germline, CDR1 is SQVTM and CDR2 ANQGSEA. V was trimmed by 3 bases and J by 7 bases, leaving 12 bases between them. The CDR3 is made up of 12 amino acids. DNA of the CDR3: TGCAGCGTTGAGGGCGGGGCGGGTGAAGCTTTCTTT. It is translated as CSVEGGAGEAFF.

This clone was detected once. This chain connects TRBV7-9 to TRBJ2-3, with 8 bases identical to TRBD1. The CDR3 spans 15 residues. Germline CDR1 SEHNR, CDR2 FQNEAQ (reference sequence). The ends lost 5 bases at V and 5 bases at J; junction bases unmatched: 9. The CDR3 region has the DNA TGTGCCAGCAGCAACAACAGGGGGTCTGTAGATACGCAGTATTTT. It yields the protein CASSNNRGSVDTQYF. The whole variable domain, remainder taken from reference TRBV7-9 and TRBJ2-3, is DTGVSQNPRHKITKRGQNVTFRCDPISEHNRLYWYRQTLGQGPEFLTYFQNEAQLEKSRLLSDRFSAERPKGSFSTLEIQRTEQGDSAMYLCASSNNRGSVDTQYFGPGTRLTVL.

The gene calls are TRBV5-1 and TRBJ2-5, with D perhaps matching TRBD1 (5 bases). Germline V gene data show CDR1 as SGHRS and CDR2 as YFSETQ. The CDR3 is 12 amino acids. Between the trimmed V and J ends, which lost 3 bases and 9 bases, there was a span of 12 bases. CDR3 sequence (DNA): TGCGCCAGCAGCTGGGGCGACAGATCCCAGTACTTC. Translation: CASSWGDRSQYF.

This clone was detected only once. J is TRBJ2-5 and V is TRBV18; D not resolved. The V and J ends lost 2 bases and 1 base respectively, with 5 bases between them. Germline values: CDR1 KGHSH, CDR2 LQKENI. This CDR3 contains 13 residues. The CDR3 protein is CASSPAAQETQYF. The CDR3 bases are TGTGCCAGCTCACCAGCGGCCCAAGAGACCCAGTACTTC.

V usage is TRBV4-3 and J usage is TRBJ2-3; 8 bases are shared with TRBD2. There are 15 residues in the CDR3. Germline V gives CDR1 LGHNA, CDR2 YSLEER. Unmatched junction bases numbered 5, after V lost 3 bases and J lost 3 bases. CDR3 sequence: CASSHTSGATDTQYF. The CDR3, as DNA: TGCGCCAGCAGCCACACTAGCGGAGCGACAGATACGCAGTATTTT.

The chain recombines TRBV18 with TRBJ2-2, with D unresolved. Germline lookup yields CDR1 KGHSH and CDR2 LQKENI. V was pared by 3 bases and J by 9 bases, with 11 bases between. This CDR3 spans 13 amino acids. CDR3 region: CASSPGQSRELFF. In DNA form, the CDR3 reads TGTGCCAGCTCACCGGGCCAGTCGCGGGAGCTGTTTTTT.

The V gene is TRBV6-4, the J gene TRBJ1-1, with 8 bases fitting TRBD1. The CDR3 contains 15 residues. V was clipped by 1 base and J by 8 bases; unmatched bases: 9. Looked up from germline, CDR1 is MRHNA and CDR2 is SNTAGT. CDR3 region: CASSDWIRGPMEAFF. CDR3 nucleotide sequence: TGTGCCAGCAGTGACTGGATCAGGGGGCCGATGGAAGCTTTCTTT.

The chain carries TRBV2 and TRBJ2-3; TRBD2 agrees at 10 bases. J was trimmed by 2 bases and V by 3 bases; bases with no gene match: 2. Per the germline V gene, CDR1 is SNHLY and CDR2 is FYNNEI. This CDR3 has 15 residues. CDR3 protein: CASSDSGGYTDTQYF. The CDR3 nucleotides are TGTGCCAGCAGTGATAGCGGGGGGTACACAGATACGCAGTATTTT.

This clone was observed a few times. The chain combines TRBV6-1 with TRBJ2-2; 11 bases fit TRBD1. V shed 6 bases, J shed 3 bases, and the junction held 0 bases outside the gene matches. The CDR3 has 14 amino acids. Germline CDR1 and CDR2: MNHNS and SASEGT. The CDR3 here is CASRGQGDTGELFF. The CDR3, as DNA: TGTGCCAGCAGGGGACAGGGGGACACCGGGGAGCTGTTTTTT.

This chain uses TRBV5-5 with TRBJ2-7; TRBD2 matches 9 bases. Unmatched junction bases numbered 8, after V lost 4 bases and J lost 3 bases. The germline CDR1 and CDR2 sequences are SGHKS and YYEKEE (reference sequence). The CDR3 runs 15 residues. In DNA, the CDR3 is TGTGCCAGCAGCAAGACTAGCGGCCAAAACTACGAGCAGTACTTC. Protein product: CASSKTSGQNYEQYF. The whole variable domain, remainder taken from reference TRBV5-5 and TRBJ2-7, is DAGVTQSPTHLIKTRGQQVTLRCSPISGHKSVSWYQQVLGQGPQFIFQYYEKEERGRGNFPDRFSARQFPNYSSELNVNALLLGDSALYLCASSKTSGQNYEQYFGPGTRLTVT.

V usage is TRBV16 and J usage is TRBJ2-3; the D gene is possibly TRBD1 (5 bases). V was trimmed by 4 bases and J by 5 bases, leaving 16 bases between them. This CDR3 has 15 amino acids. Germline CDR1 reads KGHSY; CDR2 reads FQNENV. The CDR3 here is CASSPQLSGQDTQYF. CDR3 DNA sequence: TGTGCCAGCAGCCCCCAGCTGTCAGGGCAAGATACGCAGTATTTT.

This chain connects TRBV7-2 to TRBJ2-1; 11 positions agree with TRBD2. This CDR3 has 16 residues. The J segment lost 3 bases and the V segment lost 3 bases, leaving 4 bases of the junction unmatched. Germline CDR1 is SGHTA and CDR2 is FQGNSA. The CDR3 is CASSFRLAGSYNEQFF. The CDR3, as DNA: TGTGCCAGCAGCTTCCGACTAGCGGGAAGCTACAATGAGCAGTTCTTC. The variable domain in full, with the rest retrieved from reference TRBV7-2 and TRBJ2-1, is GAGVSQSPSNKVTEKGKDVELRCDPISGHTALYWYRQSLGQGLEFLIYFQGNSAPDKSGLPSDRFSAERTGGSVSTLTIQRTQQEDSAVYLCASSFRLAGSYNEQFFGPGTRLTVL.

The rearrangement links TRBV7-2 to TRBJ1-5; maybe TRBD1 (6 bases). Germline assignment: CDR1 SGHTA and CDR2 FQGNSA. The V and J ends lost 6 bases and 0 bases respectively, with 18 bases between them. This CDR3 region has 17 residues. Written as DNA, the CDR3 is TGTGCCAGCAGTTTAACCGGGACAACGATTAGCAATCAGCCCCAGCATTTT. It specifies CASSLTGTTISNQPQHF.

The chain employs TRBV4-1 and TRBJ2-1, with 13 bases matching TRBD2. The CDR3 covers 19 residues. V was pared by 3 bases and J by 0 bases, with 8 bases of the junction left unmatched. The V gene's germline CDR1 is MGHRA and CDR2 YSYEKL. The CDR3 spells CASSHPLRTSGSSYNEQFF. DNA for the CDR3: TGCGCCAGCAGCCATCCGCTTAGGACTAGCGGGAGCTCCTACAATGAGCAGTTCTTC.

J is TRBJ1-1 and V is TRBV9, with 7 bases identical to TRBD1. This CDR3 spans 15 amino acids. V lost 0 bases to trimming and J lost 5 bases; unmatched junction nucleotides: 7. The germline V gene encodes CDR1 SGDLS and CDR2 YYNGEE. The CDR3 loop is CASSVDHLQGTEAFF. The CDR3 nucleotides read TGTGCCAGCAGCGTAGATCACCTACAGGGGACTGAAGCTTTCTTT.

The chain uses TRBV4-1 and TRBJ2-3; D gene unclear. V was clipped by 0 bases and J by 2 bases, with 9 bases between them. The germline gives CDR1 MGHRA, CDR2 YSYEKL. This CDR3 is 15 amino acids long. This CDR3 is CASSQELLLTDTQYF. CDR3 in DNA: TGCGCCAGCAGCCAAGAACTTCTACTCACAGATACGCAGTATTTT.

The V and J genes are TRBV4-1 and TRBJ1-1, with D possibly matching TRBD1 (5 bases). Germline assignment: CDR1 MGHRA and CDR2 YSYEKL. The CDR3 length is 14 residues. Trimming left V 2 bases short and J 0 bases short, with 7 bases between. The CDR3 protein is CASSQRQLNTEAFF. CDR3 coding DNA: TGCGCCAGCAGCCAAAGACAGTTGAACACTGAAGCTTTCTTT.

This chain connects TRBV4-2 to TRBJ2-1; a possible D gene is TRBD2 (5 bases). The germline V and J ends were trimmed by 1 base and 8 bases, with 15 bases remaining between them. There are 15 residues in the CDR3. CDR1 and CDR2 (germline): LGHNA, YNFKEQ. CDR3 amino acids: CASSQGFASGHEQFF. In DNA, the CDR3 is TGTGCCAGCAGCCAAGGGTTCGCCAGCGGCCATGAGCAGTTCTTC.

This clone was seen only once. CDR3 region: CASSLLGGFQETQYF. The DNA for the CDR3 is TGCGCCAGCAGCTTGTTGGGGGGTTTTCAAGAGACCCAGTACTTC. This chain links TRBV5-1 with TRBJ2-5, with D maybe TRBD2 (6 bases). There are 15 residues in the CDR3. Trimming took 1 base from V and 2 from J, leaving 12 bases between them. Germline values: CDR1 SGHRS, CDR2 YFSETQ.

The chain employs TRBV9 and TRBJ1-1; 7 positions agree with TRBD1. With V trimmed by 2 bases and J by 0 bases, 1 base remained unmatched. From germline, CDR1 is SGDLS and CDR2 YYNGEE. The CDR3 sequence is 14 residues long. CDR3 in amino acids: CASSVDRVNTEAFF. The DNA for the CDR3 is TGTGCCAGCAGCGTCGACAGGGTGAACACTGAAGCTTTCTTT.

This clone has more than one count but fewer than ten. J is TRBJ1-2 and V is TRBV27, with D hard to call. Germline CDR1 MNHEY, CDR2 SMNVEV (reference sequence). V lost 3 bases and J 2 bases, leaving 7 bases between the germline ends. The CDR3 extends over 13 amino acids. Here the CDR3 reads CASSFRQNYGYTF. CDR3 DNA sequence: TGTGCCAGCAGTTTCAGGCAGAACTATGGCTACACCTTC.

The chain has TRBV5-1 and TRBJ2-6; D gene uncertain. Germline CDR1 reads SGHRS; CDR2 reads YFSETQ. The CDR3 runs 16 residues. V lost 5 bases, J lost 2 bases, and 14 bases lay in between. The chain's CDR3 is CASRRPQVAGANVLTF. The CDR3 DNA sequence: TGCGCCAGCAGACGCCCCCAGGTGGCTGGGGCCAACGTCCTGACTTTC.

The chain couples TRBV4-2 to TRBJ1-5, with 8 bases fitting TRBD1. Germline V gene sequence: CDR1 LGHNA, CDR2 YNFKEQ. J lost 5 bases, V lost 10 bases, and 10 bases had no gene match. CDR3 length: 14 residues. DNA for the CDR3: TGTGCCACCTCCCCGACAGGGGAGGATCAGCCCCAGCATTTT. Protein sequence: CATSPTGEDQPQHF.

CDR3 bases: TGTGCCAGCAGTATAGGGGACAGGGGATATGGCTACACCTTC. It specifies CASSIGDRGYGYTF. The chain links TRBV27 to TRBJ1-2, with TRBD1 matching 10 bases. This CDR3 contains 14 residues. CDR1 is MNHEY and CDR2 is SMNVEV in the germline V gene (reference sequence). The V segment lost 5 bases and the J segment 5 bases; nucleotides outside the gene matches: 5.

The chain carries TRBV4-1 and TRBJ2-5; unclear D gene. CDR1 and CDR2 from the germline V gene are MGHRA and YSYEKL. Trimming left V 4 bases short and J 3 bases short, with 18 bases between. The CDR3 is 16 amino acids. This CDR3 is CASSPSPPAQKETQYF. CDR3 bases: TGCGCCAGCAGCCCCAGTCCCCCCGCCCAAAAAGAGACCCAGTACTTC.

DNA for the CDR3: TGTGCCAGTAGTATTCGGACAGGGGGCAACTATGGCTACACCTTC. It is translated as CASSIRTGGNYGYTF. The J gene is TRBJ1-2, the V gene TRBV19; TRBD1 aligns across 11 bases. V shed 3 bases and J 2 bases; nucleotides not matched to a gene: 2. The germline CDR1 and CDR2 sequences are LNHDA and SQIVND (reference sequence). There are 15 residues in the CDR3.

The chain recombines TRBV5-1 with TRBJ2-7, with D tentatively TRBD1 (6 bases). Trimming removed 0 bases at V and 3 bases at J, with 13 bases between. Germline CDR1 SGHRS, CDR2 YFSETQ. This CDR3 contains 15 residues. The CDR3: CASSLALGALYEQYF. In nucleotides, the CDR3 is TGCGCCAGCAGCTTGGCTCTGGGGGCCCTCTACGAGCAGTACTTC.